This entry lists 4 T cell receptor beta chains sequenced from one sample in a study of T-cell reconstitution after alpha-beta-depleted transplantation in children. Unique molecular identifiers were used to barcode this TCRbeta library. TCRdb itself ran the PCR reads through MiXCR, one entry per CDR3 protein. Among about 490,000 distinct CDR3 sequences listed, roughly 10% were seen once. The material sequenced was PBMCs, taken before TCRalphabeta/CD19-depleted stem cell transplant. Source of these receptors: a child under 10 years old with inherited bone marrow failure, due to receive a stem cell transplant.

Ten or more counts support this clonotype. The rearrangement links TRBV7-2 to TRBJ2-1, with D hard to call. V was pared by 1 base and J by 12 bases, with 7 bases between. From germline, CDR1 is SGHTA and CDR2 FQGNSA. There are 11 residues in the CDR3. DNA for the CDR3: TGTGCCAGCAGCTTAGGGGCAGGGCAGTTCTTC. As protein: CASSLGAGQFF.

Many counts were recorded for this clonotype. This chain links TRBV28 with TRBJ2-7; D is unclear. CDR1 is MDHEN, CDR2 SYDVKM, per germline. This CDR3 contains 14 residues. V was trimmed by 10 bases and J by 0 bases, leaving 16 bases between them. CDR3 residues: CATLRAHGSYEQYF. CDR3 sequence (DNA): TGTGCCACCCTTCGGGCCCATGGCTCCTACGAGCAGTACTTC.

This clonotype was counted at least ten times. CDR3 loop: CASSAVDSYNEQFF. CDR3 coding DNA: TGTGCCAGCTCCGCGGTCGACTCCTACAATGAGCAGTTCTTC. This chain joins TRBV18 and TRBJ2-1; D uncertain. Trimming cost V 6 bases and J 0 bases, with 9 bases left between them. The CDR3 is 14 residues long. Per the germline V gene, CDR1 is KGHSH and CDR2 is LQKENI.

This clonotype has a count of ten or more. The chain recombines TRBV4-3 with TRBJ2-1, with a possible D match to TRBD1 (6 bases). The CDR3 is made up of 16 amino acids. Germline CDR1 and CDR2: LGHNA and YSLEER. Trimming removed 0 bases at V and 4 bases at J, with 13 bases between. CDR3 DNA sequence: TGCGCCAGCAGCCAAGAAGGATGGACAGCGTACAATGAGCAGTTCTTC. Translating it yields CASSQEGWTAYNEQFF.